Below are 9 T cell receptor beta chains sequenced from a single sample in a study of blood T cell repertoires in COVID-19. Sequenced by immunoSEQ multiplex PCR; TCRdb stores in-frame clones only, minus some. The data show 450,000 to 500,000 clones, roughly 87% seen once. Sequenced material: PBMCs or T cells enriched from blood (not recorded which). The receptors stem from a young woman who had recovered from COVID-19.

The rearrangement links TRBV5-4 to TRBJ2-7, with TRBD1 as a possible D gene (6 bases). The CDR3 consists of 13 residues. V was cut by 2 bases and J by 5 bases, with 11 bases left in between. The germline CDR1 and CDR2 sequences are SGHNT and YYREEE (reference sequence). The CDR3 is CASSLRGTHEQYF. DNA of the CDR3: TGTGCCAGCAGCTTAAGGGGGACACACGAGCAGTACTTC.

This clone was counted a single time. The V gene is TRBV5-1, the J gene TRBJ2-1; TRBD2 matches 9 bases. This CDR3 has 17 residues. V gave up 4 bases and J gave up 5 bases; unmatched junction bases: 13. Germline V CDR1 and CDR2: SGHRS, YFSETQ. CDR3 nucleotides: TGCGCCAGCAGCCCGGACCGGGCGGGGGGGGCCCACAATGAGCAGTTCTTC. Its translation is CASSPDRAGGAHNEQFF.

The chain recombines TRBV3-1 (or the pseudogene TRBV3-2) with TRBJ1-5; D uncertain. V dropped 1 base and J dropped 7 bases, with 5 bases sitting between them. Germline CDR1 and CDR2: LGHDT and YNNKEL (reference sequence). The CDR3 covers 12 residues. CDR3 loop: CASSQGRQPQHF. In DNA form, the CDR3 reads TGTGCCAGCAGCCAAGGGAGACAGCCCCAGCATTTT.

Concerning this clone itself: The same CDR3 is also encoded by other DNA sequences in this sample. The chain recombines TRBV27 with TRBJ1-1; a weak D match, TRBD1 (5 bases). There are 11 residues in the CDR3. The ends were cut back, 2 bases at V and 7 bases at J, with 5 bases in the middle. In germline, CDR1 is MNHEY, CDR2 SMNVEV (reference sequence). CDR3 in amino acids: CASSLRGEAFF. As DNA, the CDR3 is TGTGCCAGCAGTTTAAGGGGTGAAGCTTTCTTT.

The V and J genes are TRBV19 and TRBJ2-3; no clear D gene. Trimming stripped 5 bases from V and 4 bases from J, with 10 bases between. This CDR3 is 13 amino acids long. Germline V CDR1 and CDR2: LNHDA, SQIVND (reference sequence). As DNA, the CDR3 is TGTGCCAGTAGTGAAAGTTCGGCAGATACGCAGTATTTT. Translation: CASSESSADTQYF.

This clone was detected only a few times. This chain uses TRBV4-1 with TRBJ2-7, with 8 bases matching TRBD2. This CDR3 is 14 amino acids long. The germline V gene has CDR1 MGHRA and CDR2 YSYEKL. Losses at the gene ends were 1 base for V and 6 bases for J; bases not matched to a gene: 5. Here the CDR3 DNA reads TGCGCCAGCAGCCAAGTTGGGCTAGCGGGCGAGCAGTACTTC. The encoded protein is CASSQVGLAGEQYF.

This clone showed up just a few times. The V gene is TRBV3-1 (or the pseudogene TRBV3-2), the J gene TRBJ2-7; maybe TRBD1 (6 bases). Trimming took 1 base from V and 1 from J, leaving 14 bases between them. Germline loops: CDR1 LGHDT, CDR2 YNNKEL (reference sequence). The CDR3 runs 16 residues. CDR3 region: CASSQGGIQGSYEQYF. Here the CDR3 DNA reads TGTGCCAGCAGCCAAGGAGGTATACAGGGTTCCTACGAGCAGTACTTC.

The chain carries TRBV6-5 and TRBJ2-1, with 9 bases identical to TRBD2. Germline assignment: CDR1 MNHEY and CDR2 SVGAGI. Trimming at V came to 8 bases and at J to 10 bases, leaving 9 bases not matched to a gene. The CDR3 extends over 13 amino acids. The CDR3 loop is CASRVSGGSEQFF. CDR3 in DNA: TGTGCCAGCCGGGTAAGCGGGGGGTCGGAGCAGTTCTTC.

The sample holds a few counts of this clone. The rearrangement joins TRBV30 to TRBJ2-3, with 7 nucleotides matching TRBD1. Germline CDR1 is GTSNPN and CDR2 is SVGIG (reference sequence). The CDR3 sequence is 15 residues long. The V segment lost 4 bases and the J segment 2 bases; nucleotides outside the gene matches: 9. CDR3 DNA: TGTGCCTGGAAAGCTCGGGACAGCTACACAGATACGCAGTATTTT. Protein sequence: CAWKARDSYTDTQYF. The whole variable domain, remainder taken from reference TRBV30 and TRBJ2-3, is SQTIHQWPATLVQPVGSPLSLECTVEGTSNPNLYWYRQAAGRGLQLLFYSVGIGQISSEVPQNLSASRPQDRQFILSSKKLLLSDSGFYLCAWKARDSYTDTQYFGPGTRLTVL.